The clone carrying this T cell receptor (beta chain) has at least ten counts. Its specificity is unknown. This record belongs to a study of CD8+CD57+ T cells in acquired aplastic anemia. Study-wide results and caveats: Roughly 28 was the count of CD8+ CDR3 sequences that patients shared with controls.

V lost 5 bases to trimming and J lost 6 bases, with 13 bases between them. CDR3 length equals 13 residues. Individuals selected for sequencing had exhibited CD8+CD57+ cell expansion on flow cytometry. In all patients, the disease was severe acquired aplastic anemia. Profiling of TCR beta VDJ combinations and CDR3 sequences used genomic DNA as template. TCRdb reanalysed the reads using MiXCR and keeps one entry per CDR3 protein. The sample shows around 180,000 distinct CDR3 sequences, 48% of them seen only once. The clonotype originates from a human donor with aplastic anemia. What was sequenced was sorted CD4+, CD8+, or CD8+CD57+ T cells (not recorded which) from PBMCs. This sequence joins TRBV12-3 or TRBV12-4 and TRBJ1-2; D may be TRBD1 (6 bases). The CDR3 spells CASSKGGFDGYTF. In DNA form, the CDR3 reads TGTGCCAGCAGTAAGGGGGGTTTTGATGGCTACACCTTC.